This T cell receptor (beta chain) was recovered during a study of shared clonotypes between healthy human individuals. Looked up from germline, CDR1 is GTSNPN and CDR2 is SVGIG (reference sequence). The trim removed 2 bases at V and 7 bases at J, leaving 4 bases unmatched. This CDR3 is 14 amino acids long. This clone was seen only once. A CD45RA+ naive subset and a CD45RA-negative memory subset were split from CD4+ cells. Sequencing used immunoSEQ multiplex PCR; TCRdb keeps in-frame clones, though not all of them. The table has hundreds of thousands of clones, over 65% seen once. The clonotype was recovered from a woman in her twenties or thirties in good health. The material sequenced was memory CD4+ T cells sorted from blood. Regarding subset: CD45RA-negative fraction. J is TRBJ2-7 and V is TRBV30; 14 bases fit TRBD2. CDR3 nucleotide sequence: TGTGCCTGGAGTACCGGACTAGCGGGAGGAGAGCAGTACTTC. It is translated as CAWSTGLAGGEQYF.